This TCR beta chain originates from a study of beta chain features in type 1 diabetes. The entirety of the isolated RNA underwent reverse transcription, so expressed TCRB transcripts were sequenced. Some clones are missing from TCRdb's copy, which holds only in-frame ones; the method was immunoSEQ multiplex PCR. The sample contains 250,000 or so clones, 25% to 30% of which appear only once. The CDR3 consists of 13 residues. V dropped 4 bases and J dropped 10; count of bases not matched to a gene: 10. Germline values: CDR1 SGHRS, CDR2 YFSETQ. The source of this sequence is a man younger than 40 in good health. The sample was central memory CD4+ T cells from blood. The J gene is TRBJ1-2, the V gene TRBV5-1, with 7 bases fitting TRBD1. The DNA for the CDR3 is TGCGCCAGCAGCGCGACAGGGACGGGCGACTACACCTTC. Protein sequence: CASSATGTGDYTF.